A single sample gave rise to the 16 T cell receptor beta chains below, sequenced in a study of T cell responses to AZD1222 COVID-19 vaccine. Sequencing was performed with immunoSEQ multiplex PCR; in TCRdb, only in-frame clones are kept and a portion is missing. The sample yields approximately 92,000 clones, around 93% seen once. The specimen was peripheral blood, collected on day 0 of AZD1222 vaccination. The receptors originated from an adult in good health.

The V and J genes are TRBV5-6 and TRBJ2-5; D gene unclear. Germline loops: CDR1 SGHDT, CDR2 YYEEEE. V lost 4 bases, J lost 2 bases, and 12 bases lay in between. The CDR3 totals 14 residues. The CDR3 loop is CASSMTTEQETQYF. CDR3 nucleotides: TGTGCCAGCAGCATGACGACCGAGCAAGAGACCCAGTACTTC. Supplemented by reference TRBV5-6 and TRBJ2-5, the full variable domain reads DAGVTQSPTHLIKTRGQQVTLRCSPKSGHDTVSWYQQALGQGPQFIFQYYEEEERQRGNFPDRFSGHQFPNYSSELNVNALLLGDSALYLCASSMTTEQETQYFGPGTRLLVL.

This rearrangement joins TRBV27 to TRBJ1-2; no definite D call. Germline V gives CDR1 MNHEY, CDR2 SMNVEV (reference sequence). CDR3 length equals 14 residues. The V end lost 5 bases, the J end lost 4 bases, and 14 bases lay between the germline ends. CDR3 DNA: TGTGCCAGCAGTCCGCTGGGAGGGAGCTATGGCTACACCTTC. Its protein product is CASSPLGGSYGYTF.

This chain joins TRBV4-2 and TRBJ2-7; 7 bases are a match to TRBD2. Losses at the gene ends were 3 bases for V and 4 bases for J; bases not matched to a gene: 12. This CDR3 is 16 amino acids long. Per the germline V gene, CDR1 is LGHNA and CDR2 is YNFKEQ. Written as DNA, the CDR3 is TGTGCCAGCAGCCAGAAGGGTAGCGGGTTGCCATACGAGCAGTACTTC. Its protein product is CASSQKGSGLPYEQYF.

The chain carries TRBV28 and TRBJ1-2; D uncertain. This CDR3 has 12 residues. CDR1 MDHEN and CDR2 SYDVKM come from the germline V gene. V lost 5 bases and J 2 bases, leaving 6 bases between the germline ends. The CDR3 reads CASSLGNYGYTF. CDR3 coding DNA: TGTGCCAGCAGTCTGGGCAACTATGGCTACACCTTC.

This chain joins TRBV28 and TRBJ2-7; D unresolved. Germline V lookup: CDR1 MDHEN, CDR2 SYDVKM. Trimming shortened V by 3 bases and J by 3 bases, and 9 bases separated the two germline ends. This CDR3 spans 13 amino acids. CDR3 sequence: CASSFTSHYEQYF. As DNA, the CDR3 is TGTGCCAGCAGTTTTACCAGCCACTACGAGCAGTACTTC. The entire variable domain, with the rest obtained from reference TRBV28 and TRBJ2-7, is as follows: DVKVTQSSRYLVKRTGEKVFLECVQDMDHENMFWYRQDPGLGLRLIYFSYDVKMKEKGDIPEGYSVSREKKERFSLILESASTNQTSMYLCASSFTSHYEQYFGPGTRLTVT.

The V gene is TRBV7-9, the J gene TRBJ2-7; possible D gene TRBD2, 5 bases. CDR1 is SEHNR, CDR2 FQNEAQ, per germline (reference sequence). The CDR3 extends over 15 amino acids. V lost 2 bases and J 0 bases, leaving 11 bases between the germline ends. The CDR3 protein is CASSLSGGNSYEQYF. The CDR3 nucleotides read TGTGCCAGCAGCTTAAGCGGAGGAAACTCCTACGAGCAGTACTTC. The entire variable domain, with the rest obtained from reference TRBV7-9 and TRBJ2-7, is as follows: DTGVSQNPRHKITKRGQNVTFRCDPISEHNRLYWYRQTLGQGPEFLTYFQNEAQLEKSRLLSDRFSAERPKGSFSTLEIQRTEQGDSAMYLCASSLSGGNSYEQYFGPGTRLTVT.

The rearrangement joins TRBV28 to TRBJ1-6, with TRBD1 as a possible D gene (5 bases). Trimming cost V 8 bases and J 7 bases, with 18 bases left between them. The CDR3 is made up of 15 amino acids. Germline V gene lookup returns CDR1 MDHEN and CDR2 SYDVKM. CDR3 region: CASHLRARVNSPLHF. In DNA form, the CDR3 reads TGTGCCAGCCACCTAAGGGCCAGGGTCAATTCACCCCTCCACTTT. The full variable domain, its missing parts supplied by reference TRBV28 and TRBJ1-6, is DVKVTQSSRYLVKRTGEKVFLECVQDMDHENMFWYRQDPGLGLRLIYFSYDVKMKEKGDIPEGYSVSREKKERFSLILESASTNQTSMYLCASHLRARVNSPLHFGNGTRLTVT.

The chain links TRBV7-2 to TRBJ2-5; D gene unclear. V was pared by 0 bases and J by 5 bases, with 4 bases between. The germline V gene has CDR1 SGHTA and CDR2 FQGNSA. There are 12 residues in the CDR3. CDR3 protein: CASSLAVETQYF. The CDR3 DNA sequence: TGTGCCAGCAGCTTAGCAGTGGAGACCCAGTACTTC. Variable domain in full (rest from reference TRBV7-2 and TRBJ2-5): GAGVSQSPSNKVTEKGKDVELRCDPISGHTALYWYRQSLGQGLEFLIYFQGNSAPDKSGLPSDRFSAERTGGSVSTLTIQRTQQEDSAVYLCASSLAVETQYFGPGTRLLVL.

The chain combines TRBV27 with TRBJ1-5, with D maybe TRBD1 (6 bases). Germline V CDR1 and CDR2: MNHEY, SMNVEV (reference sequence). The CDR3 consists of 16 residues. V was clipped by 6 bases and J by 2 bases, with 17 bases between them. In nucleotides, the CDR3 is TGTGCCAGCAGGATTACAGGGAGGGTGGGCAATCAGCCCCAGCATTTT. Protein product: CASRITGRVGNQPQHF.

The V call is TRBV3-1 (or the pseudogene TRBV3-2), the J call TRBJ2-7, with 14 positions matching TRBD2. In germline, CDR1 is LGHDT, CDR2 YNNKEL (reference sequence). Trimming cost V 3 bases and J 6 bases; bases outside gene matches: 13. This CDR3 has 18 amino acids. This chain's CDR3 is CASSHWGTSGSSGAEQYF. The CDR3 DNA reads TGTGCCAGCAGCCACTGGGGGACTAGCGGGAGTTCGGGGGCCGAGCAGTACTTC.

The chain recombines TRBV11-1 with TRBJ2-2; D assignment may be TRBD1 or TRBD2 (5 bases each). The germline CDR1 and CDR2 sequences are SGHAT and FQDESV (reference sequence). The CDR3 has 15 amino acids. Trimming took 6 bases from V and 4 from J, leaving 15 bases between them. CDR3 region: CASRNRDGVTGELFF. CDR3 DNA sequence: TGTGCCAGCAGAAACCGGGACGGTGTCACCGGGGAGCTGTTTTTT.

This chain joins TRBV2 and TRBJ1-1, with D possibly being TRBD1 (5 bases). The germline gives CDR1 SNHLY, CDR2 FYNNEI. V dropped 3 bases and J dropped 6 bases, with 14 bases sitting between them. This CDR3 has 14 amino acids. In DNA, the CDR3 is TGTGCCAGCAGTGACGACATAGGGGTTGCTGAAGCTTTCTTT. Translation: CASSDDIGVAEAFF. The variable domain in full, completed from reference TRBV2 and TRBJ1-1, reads EPEVTQTPSHQVTQMGQEVILRCVPISNHLYFYWYRQILGQKVEFLVSFYNNEISEKSEIFDDQFSVERPDGSNFTLKIRSTKLEDSAMYFCASSDDIGVAEAFFGQGTRLTVV.

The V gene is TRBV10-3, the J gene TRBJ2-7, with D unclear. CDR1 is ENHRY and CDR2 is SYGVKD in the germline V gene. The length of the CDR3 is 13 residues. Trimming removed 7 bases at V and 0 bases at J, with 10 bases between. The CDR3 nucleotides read TGTGCCATCAAGGGCAGGAGCTCCTACGAGCAGTACTTC. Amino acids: CAIKGRSSYEQYF.

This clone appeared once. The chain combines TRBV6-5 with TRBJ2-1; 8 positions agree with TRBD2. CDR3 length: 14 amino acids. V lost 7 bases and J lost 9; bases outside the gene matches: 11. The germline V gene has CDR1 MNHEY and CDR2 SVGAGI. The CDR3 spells CASTPTGRGGEQFF. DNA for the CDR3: TGTGCCAGCACCCCGACCGGGAGGGGAGGTGAGCAGTTCTTC.

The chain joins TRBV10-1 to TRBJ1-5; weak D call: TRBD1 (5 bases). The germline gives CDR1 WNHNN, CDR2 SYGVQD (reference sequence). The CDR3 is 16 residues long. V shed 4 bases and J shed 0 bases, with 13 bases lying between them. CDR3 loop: CASSVGSRGSNQPQHF. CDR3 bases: TGCGCCAGCAGTGTCGGGTCGAGGGGTAGCAATCAGCCCCAGCATTTT.

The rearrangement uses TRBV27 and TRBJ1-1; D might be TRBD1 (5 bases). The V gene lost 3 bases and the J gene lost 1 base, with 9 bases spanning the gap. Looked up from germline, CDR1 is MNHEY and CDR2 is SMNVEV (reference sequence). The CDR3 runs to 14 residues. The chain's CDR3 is CASSFTGPNTEAFF. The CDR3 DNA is TGTGCCAGCAGTTTTACAGGTCCGAACACTGAAGCTTTCTTT.